This TCR beta chain was sequenced for a study of tumor and adjacent non-tumor tissue in lung cancer. The library came from three nested PCR rounds adapted from ARM-PCR protocols. TCRdb redid the calling of the multiplex PCR reads with MiXCR, one entry per CDR3 protein. This sample carries roughly 93,000 distinct CDR3 sequences, 65% to 75% of them seen once, and the ten largest clones take about a sixth. No cell sorting was done before RNA was extracted from the tissue. Details on this clonotype: Since the CDR3 does not end with the conserved phenylalanine or tryptophan, this likely comes from a read error.

The material sequenced was lung tumor tissue. The sequence came from a man in his sixties with non-small cell lung cancer.

In nucleotides, the CDR3 is TGTGCCAGCAATGCCGGGGGTGAGCAGTTCTCC. This gives the protein CASNAGGEQFS. The chain carries TRBV6-6 and TRBJ2-1; TRBD2 might be the D (6 bases). The V gene lost 7 bases and the J gene lost 9 bases, with 10 bases spanning the gap. The CDR3 totals 11 residues. The germline V gene has CDR1 MNHNY and CDR2 SVGAGI (reference sequence).